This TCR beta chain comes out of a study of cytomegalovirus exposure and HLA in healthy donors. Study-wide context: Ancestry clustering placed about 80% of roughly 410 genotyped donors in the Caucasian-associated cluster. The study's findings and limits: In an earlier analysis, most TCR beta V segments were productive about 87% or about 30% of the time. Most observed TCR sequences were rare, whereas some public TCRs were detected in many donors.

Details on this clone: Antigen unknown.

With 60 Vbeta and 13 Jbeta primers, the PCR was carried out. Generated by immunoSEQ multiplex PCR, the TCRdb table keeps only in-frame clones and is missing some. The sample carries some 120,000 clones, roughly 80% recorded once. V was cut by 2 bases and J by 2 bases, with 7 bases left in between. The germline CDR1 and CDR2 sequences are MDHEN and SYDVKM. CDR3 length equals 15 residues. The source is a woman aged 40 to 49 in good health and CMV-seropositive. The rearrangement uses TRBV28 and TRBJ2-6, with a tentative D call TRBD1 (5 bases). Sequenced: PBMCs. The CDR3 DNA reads TGTGCCAGCAGTTTAGTAGGGGCTGGGGCCAACGTCCTGACTTTC. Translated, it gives CASSLVGAGANVLTF.